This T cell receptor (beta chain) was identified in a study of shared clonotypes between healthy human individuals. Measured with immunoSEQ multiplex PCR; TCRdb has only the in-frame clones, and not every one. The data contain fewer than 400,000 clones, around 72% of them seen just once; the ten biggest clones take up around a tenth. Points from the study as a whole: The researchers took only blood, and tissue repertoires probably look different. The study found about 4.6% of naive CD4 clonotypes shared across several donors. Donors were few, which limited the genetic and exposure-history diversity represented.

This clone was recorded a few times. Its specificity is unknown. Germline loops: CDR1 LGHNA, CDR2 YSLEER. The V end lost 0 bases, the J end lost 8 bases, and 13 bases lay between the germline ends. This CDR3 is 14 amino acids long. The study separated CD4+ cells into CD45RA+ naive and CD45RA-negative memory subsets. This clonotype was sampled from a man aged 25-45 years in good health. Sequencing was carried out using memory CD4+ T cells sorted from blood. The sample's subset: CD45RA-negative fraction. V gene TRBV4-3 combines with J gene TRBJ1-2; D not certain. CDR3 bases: TGCGCCAGCAGCCAAGATGCGGGAGTTTGGGGCTACACCTTC. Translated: CASSQDAGVWGYTF.